Below, one TCR beta chain is given with its context. Its antigen is currently unknown. These data originate in a study of OX40 agonist ivuxolimab in advanced cancers. Study-wide findings and caveats: Among the lowest levels of clonal expansion were found in partial responders at 0.1-3.0 mg/kg.

Autoimmune disease history or systemic immunosuppression led to patients being barred. Produced via immunoSEQ multiplex PCR; TCRdb's table is partial and in-frame only. The sample includes 70,000 to 100,000 clones, around 89% of them seen just once. This CDR3 has 11 amino acids. The germline gives CDR1 SNHLY, CDR2 FYNNEI. V lost 1 base and J 6 bases, leaving 4 bases between the germline ends. This clonotype was sampled from an adult with an advanced solid tumor such as melanoma, head and neck, liver or kidney cancer. The chain links TRBV2 to TRBJ2-7; unclear D gene. Sequences were derived from CD4+ or CD8+ T cells sorted from blood, sampled in a trial of the OX40 agonist ivuxolimab. The CDR3 bases are TGTGCCAGCAGTGAAGGACCCGAGCAGTACTTC. Protein product: CASSEGPEQYF.